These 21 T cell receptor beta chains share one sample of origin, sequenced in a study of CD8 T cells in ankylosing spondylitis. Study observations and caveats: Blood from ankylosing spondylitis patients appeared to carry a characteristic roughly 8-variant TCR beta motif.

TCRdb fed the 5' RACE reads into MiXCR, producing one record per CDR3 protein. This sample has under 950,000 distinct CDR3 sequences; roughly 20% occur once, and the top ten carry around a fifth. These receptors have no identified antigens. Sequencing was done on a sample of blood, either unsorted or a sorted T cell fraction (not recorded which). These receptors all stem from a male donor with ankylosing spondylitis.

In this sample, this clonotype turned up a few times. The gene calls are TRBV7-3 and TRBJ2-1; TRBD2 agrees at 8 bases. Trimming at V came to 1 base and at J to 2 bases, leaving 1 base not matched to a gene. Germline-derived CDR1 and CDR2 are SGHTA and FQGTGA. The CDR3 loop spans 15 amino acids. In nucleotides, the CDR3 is TGTGCCAGCAGCTTAAACGGGGGGGCCTACAATGAGCAGTTCTTC. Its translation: CASSLNGGAYNEQFF.

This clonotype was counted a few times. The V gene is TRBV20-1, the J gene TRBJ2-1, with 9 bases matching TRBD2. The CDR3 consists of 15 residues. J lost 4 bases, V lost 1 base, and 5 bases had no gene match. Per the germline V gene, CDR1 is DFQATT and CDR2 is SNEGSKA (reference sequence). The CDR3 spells CSARGPSGEYNEQFF. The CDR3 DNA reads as TGCAGTGCTAGAGGGCCTAGCGGGGAGTACAATGAGCAGTTCTTC.

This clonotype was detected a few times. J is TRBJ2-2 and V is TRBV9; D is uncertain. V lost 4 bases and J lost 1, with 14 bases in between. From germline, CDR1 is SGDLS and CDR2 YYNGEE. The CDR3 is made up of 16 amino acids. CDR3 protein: CASSPTRHLNTGELFF. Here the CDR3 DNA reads TGTGCCAGCAGCCCCACCCGACACTTGAACACCGGGGAGCTGTTTTTT. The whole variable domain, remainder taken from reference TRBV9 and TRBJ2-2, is DSGVTQTPKHLITATGQRVTLRCSPRSGDLSVYWYQQSLDQGLQFLIQYYNGEERAKGNILERFSAQQFPDLHSELNLSSLELGDSALYFCASSPTRHLNTGELFFGEGSRLTVL.

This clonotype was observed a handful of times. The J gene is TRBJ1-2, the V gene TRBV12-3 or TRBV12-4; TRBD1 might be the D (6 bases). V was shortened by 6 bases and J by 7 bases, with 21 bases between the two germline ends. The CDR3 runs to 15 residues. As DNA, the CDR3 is TGTGCCAGCAGCCCCCAGGGGTCCCTAAAGGCTGGCTACACCTTC. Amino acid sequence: CASSPQGSLKAGYTF.

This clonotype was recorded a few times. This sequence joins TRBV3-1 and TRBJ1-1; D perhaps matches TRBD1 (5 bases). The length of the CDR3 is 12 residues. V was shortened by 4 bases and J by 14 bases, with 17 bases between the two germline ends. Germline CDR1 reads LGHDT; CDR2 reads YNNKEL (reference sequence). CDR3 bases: TGTGCCAGCAGCCCCCAGAAGGGACGGGCGTTCTTT. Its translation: CASSPQKGRAFF.

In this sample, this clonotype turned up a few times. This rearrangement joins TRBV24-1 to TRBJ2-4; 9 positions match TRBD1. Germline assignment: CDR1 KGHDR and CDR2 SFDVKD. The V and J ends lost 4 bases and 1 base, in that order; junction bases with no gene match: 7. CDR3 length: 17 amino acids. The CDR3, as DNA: TGTGCCACCAGTGACCACAGGACAGGGGAGGCCAAAAACATTCAGTACTTC. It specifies CATSDHRTGEAKNIQYF.

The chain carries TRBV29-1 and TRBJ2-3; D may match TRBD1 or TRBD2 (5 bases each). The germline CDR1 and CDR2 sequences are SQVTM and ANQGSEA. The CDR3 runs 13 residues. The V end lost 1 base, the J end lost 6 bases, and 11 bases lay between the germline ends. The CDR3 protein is CSVEGPGADTQYF. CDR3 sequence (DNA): TGCAGCGTTGAAGGCCCCGGGGCCGATACGCAGTATTTT.

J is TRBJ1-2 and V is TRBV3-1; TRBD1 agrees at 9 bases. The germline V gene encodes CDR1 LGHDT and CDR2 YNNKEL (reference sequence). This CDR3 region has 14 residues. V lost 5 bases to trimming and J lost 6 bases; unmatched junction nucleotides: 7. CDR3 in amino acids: CASSKRDRADGYTF. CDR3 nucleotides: TGTGCCAGCAGCAAGAGGGACAGGGCCGATGGCTACACCTTC.

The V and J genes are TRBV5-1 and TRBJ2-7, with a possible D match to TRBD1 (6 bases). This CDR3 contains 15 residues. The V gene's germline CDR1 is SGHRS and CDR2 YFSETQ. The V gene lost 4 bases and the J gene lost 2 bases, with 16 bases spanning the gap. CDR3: CASSPLDSLTYEQYF. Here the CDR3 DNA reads TGCGCCAGCAGCCCACTGGACAGTCTAACCTACGAGCAGTACTTC.

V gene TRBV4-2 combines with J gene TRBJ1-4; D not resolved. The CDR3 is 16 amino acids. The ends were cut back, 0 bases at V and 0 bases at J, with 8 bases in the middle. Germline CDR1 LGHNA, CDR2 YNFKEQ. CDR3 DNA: TGTGCCAGCAGCCAAGAAAGGCAAGCAACTAATGAAAAACTGTTTTTT. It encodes CASSQERQATNEKLFF.

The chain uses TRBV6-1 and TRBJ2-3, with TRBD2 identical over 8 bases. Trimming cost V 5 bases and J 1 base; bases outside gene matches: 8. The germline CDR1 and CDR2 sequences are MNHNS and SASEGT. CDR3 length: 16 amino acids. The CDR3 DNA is TGTGCCAGCAGTCCCGGAAAAGCGGGGGGCACAGATACGCAGTATTTT. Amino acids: CASSPGKAGGTDTQYF.

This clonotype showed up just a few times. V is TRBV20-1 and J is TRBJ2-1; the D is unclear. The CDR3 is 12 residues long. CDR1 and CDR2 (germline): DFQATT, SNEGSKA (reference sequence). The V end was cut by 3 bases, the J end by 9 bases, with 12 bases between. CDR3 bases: TGCAGTGCTAGTGTAGGAAAACGTGAGCAGTTCTTC. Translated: CSASVGKREQFF.

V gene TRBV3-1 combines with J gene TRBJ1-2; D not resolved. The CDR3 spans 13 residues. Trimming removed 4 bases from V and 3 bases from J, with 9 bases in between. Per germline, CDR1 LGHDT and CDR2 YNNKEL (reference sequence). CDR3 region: CASSRDPDYGYTF. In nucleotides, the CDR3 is TGTGCCAGCAGCCGCGACCCAGACTATGGCTACACCTTC.

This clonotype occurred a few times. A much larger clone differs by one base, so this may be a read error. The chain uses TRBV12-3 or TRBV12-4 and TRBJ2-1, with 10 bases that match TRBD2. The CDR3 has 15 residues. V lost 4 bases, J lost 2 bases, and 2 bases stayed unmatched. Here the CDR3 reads CASSSSGSPYNEQFF. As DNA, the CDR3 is TGTGCCAGCAGTTCTAGCGGGAGCCCCTACAATGAGCAGTTCTTC.

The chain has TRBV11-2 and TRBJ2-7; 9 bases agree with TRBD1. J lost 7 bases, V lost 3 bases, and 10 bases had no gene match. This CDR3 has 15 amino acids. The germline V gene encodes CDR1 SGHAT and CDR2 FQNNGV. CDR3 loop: CASSLRGQGALEQYF. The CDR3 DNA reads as TGTGCCAGCAGCTTGCGGGGACAGGGTGCCCTTGAGCAGTACTTC.

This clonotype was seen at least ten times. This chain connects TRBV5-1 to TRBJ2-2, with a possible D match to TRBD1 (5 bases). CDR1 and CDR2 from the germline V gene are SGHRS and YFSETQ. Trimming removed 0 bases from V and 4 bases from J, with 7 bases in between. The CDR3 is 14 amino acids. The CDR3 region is CASSLDRSTGELFF. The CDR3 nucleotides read TGCGCCAGCAGCTTGGACAGGAGCACCGGGGAGCTGTTTTTT.

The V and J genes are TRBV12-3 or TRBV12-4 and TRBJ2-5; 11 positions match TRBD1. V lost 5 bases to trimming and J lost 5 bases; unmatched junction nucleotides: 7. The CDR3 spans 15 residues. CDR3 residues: CASSPAGQGGETQYF. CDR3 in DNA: TGTGCCAGCAGTCCCGCGGGACAGGGGGGGGAGACCCAGTACTTC.

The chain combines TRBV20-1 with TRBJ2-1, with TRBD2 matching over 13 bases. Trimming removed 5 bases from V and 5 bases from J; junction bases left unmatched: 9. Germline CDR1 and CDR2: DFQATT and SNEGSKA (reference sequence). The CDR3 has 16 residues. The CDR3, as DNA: TGCAGTGCTTTCCGGACTAGCGGGGGCGCCGACAATGAGCAGTTCTTC. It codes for CSAFRTSGGADNEQFF.

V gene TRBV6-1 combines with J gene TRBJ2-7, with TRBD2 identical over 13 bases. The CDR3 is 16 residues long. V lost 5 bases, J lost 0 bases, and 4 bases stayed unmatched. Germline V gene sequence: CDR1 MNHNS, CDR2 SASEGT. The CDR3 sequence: CASSRGLAGTSYEQYF. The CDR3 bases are TGTGCCAGCAGTCGGGGACTAGCGGGAACCTCCTACGAGCAGTACTTC.

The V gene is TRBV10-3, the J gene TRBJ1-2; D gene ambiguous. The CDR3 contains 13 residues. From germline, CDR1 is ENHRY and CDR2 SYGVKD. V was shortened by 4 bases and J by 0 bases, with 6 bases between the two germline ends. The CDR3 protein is CAISAETNYGYTF. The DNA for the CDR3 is TGTGCCATCAGTGCTGAAACTAACTATGGCTACACCTTC.

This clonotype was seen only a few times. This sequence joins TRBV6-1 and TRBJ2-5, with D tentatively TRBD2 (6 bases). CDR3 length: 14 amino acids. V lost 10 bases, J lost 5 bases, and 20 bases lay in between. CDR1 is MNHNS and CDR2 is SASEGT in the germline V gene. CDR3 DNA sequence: TGTGCCACGACAAGGGACTCCCTAAAGGAGACCCAGTACTTC. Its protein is CATTRDSLKETQYF.